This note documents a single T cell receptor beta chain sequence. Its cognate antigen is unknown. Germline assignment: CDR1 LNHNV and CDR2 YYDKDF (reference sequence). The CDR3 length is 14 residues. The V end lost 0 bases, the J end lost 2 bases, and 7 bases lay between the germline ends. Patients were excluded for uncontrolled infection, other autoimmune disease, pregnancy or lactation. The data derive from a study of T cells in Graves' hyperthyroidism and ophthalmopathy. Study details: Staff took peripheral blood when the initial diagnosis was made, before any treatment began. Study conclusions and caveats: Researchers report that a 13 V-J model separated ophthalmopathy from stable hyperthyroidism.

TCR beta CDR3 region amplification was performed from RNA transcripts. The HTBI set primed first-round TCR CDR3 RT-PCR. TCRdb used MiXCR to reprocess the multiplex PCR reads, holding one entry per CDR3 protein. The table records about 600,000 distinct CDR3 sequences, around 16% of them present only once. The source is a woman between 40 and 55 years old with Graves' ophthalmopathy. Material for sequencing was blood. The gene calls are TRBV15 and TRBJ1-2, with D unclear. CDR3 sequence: CATSRDQENYGYTF. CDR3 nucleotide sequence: TGTGCCACCAGCAGAGATCAGGAGAACTATGGCTACACCTTC.